The clone carrying this TCR beta chain was observed a few times. Antigen: not known. The sample belongs to a study of T-cell memory formation after mild COVID-19. Study-level findings and limits: CD4+ bias marked clones expanding day 15 to 37, unlike balanced contracting clones. Contracting clones localized mainly to CM and EM when CD4+ and mainly to EMRA when CD8+.

This CDR3 contains 18 residues. Losses at the gene ends were 0 bases for V and 4 bases for J; bases not matched to a gene: 11. The germline V gene encodes CDR1 LNHNV and CDR2 YYDKDF (reference sequence). TCRdb itself ran the 5' RACE reads through MiXCR, one entry per CDR3 protein. The sample shows 190,000 or so distinct CDR3 sequences, roughly a fifth of them seen only once. Sequenced sample: PBMCs or a T cell subset sorted from them (not recorded which). The sequence was obtained from an adult woman who had mild COVID-19 (a few samples of this study predate the infection). Cell type and time point are not known. The gene calls are TRBV15 and TRBJ2-1; TRBD2 matches 8 bases. CDR3 sequence: CATSRDRGAGATYNEQFF. DNA for the CDR3: TGTGCCACCAGCAGAGATCGTGGAGCGGGAGCTACTTACAATGAGCAGTTCTTC.